The rows below give T cell receptor beta chains drawn from one sample of a study of Graves' ophthalmopathy and Graves' hyperthyroidism. TCRdb fed the multiplex PCR reads into MiXCR, producing one record per CDR3 protein. This sample yields 500,000 to 800,000 distinct CDR3 sequences, of which about 41% are seen a single time; over 2.5% belongs to the top ten. The sample taken for sequencing was peripheral blood. The origin of the receptors is an adult man with Graves' ophthalmopathy. The CDR3 runs from the conserved cysteine through the conserved F or W. D genes are given only for firm matches. Size is omitted from some rows. Given values are once, few, many or a class for expanded clones.

>few|TRBJ2-6|TRBD2|TRBV9
CASSPTSGRYGANVLTF
TGTGCCAGCTCACCAACTAGCGGGAGGTACGGGGCCAACGTCCTGACTTTC
>.|TRBJ2-2|TRBD1|TRBV7-8
CASSSRQGADGELFF
TGTGCCAGCAGCTCCAGACAGGGGGCGGACGGGGAGCTGTTTTTT
>once|TRBJ2-7|TRBD1|TRBV10-3
CAISRTGGYEQYF
TGTGCCATCAGTAGAACAGGGGGCTACGAGCAGTACTTC
>many|TRBJ2-2|.|TRBV9
CASSDSGTTGELFF
TGTGCCAGCAGCGATTCCGGGACGACCGGGGAGCTGTTTTTT
>many|TRBJ1-5|.|TRBV2
CASVYATGTAQHF
TGTGCCAGCGTGTACGCGACAGGTACGGCCCAGCATTTT
>many|TRBJ2-7|TRBD2|TRBV29-1
CSVEGGLGEQYF
TGCAGCGTTGAGGGGGGACTAGGGGAGCAGTACTTC
>.|TRBJ2-2|TRBD1|TRBV15
CGTSRSPGTGTGELFF
TGTGGCACCAGCAGAAGTCCCGGGACAGGGACCGGGGAGCTGTTTTTT
>.|TRBJ1-5|.|TRBV7-2
CASSLSGIRGQPQHF
TGTGCCAGCAGCTTATCGGGGATCAGAGGTCAGCCCCAGCATTTT
>.|TRBJ2-5|TRBD2|TRBV7-2
CASSLPSGRWRETQYF
TGTGCCAGCAGCTTGCCTAGCGGGAGGTGGAGAGAGACCCAGTACTTC
>.|TRBJ1-2|TRBD1|TRBV12-3/TRBV12-4
CASRATGNYGHTF
TGTGCCAGCAGAGCGACAGGGAACTATGGCCACACCTTC
>.|TRBJ2-2|.|TRBV2
CASGPPENTGELFF
TGTGCCAGCGGGCCCCCAGAGAACACCGGGGAGCTGTTTTTT
>.|TRBJ1-4|TRBD1|TRBV19
CASRDRANEKLLF
TGTGCCAGCCGGGACAGGGCTAATGAAAAACTGCTTTTT
>once|TRBJ2-2|.|TRBV5-6
CASSFARAGTGELFF
TGTGCCAGCAGCTTTGCGAGGGCGGGCACCGGGGAGCTGTTTTTT
>many|TRBJ1-6|.|TRBV6-5
CASSYFTGRDSPLHF
TGTGCCAGCAGTTATTTTACAGGGAGGGATTCACCCCTCCACTTT
>.|TRBJ1-4|.|TRBV9
CASSAGPNEKLFF
TGTGCCAGCAGCGCGGGGCCCAATGAAAAACTGTTTTTT
>many|TRBJ2-5|.|TRBV7-9
CAISQGETQYF
TGTGCCATTTCTCAAGGAGAGACCCAGTACTTC
>many|TRBJ2-5|TRBD2|TRBV10-2
CASSGLAGVQETQYF
TGCGCCAGCAGTGGGCTAGCGGGGGTCCAAGAGACCCAGTACTTC
>.|TRBJ2-5|.|TRBV12-3/TRBV12-4
CASSFETGSGETQYF
TGTGCCAGCAGTTTTGAGACAGGTTCTGGGGAGACCCAGTACTTC
>many|TRBJ2-5|.|TRBV2
CASKEVGYQETQYF
TGTGCCAGCAAGGAGGTGGGGTACCAAGAGACCCAGTACTTC
>.|TRBJ1-2|TRBD1|TRBV12-5
CASGLVPGDSNYGYTF
TGTGCTAGTGGTTTGGTCCCCGGGGACAGCAACTATGGCTACACCTTC
>.|TRBJ2-7|TRBD1|TRBV29-1
CSVEGKGQPYEQYF
TGCAGCGTTGAAGGAAAGGGACAGCCCTACGAGCAGTACTTC
>.|TRBJ2-7|TRBD1|TRBV2
CASCLGQGAQYF
TGTGCCAGCTGCCTGGGACAGGGCGCGCAGTACTTC
>.|TRBJ1-6|.|TRBV27
CASSLSHNYNSPLHF
TGTGCCAGCAGTTTATCCCACAACTATAATTCACCCCTCCACTTT
>.|TRBJ1-3|.|TRBV5-1
CASSPRTPGGTIYF
TGCGCCAGCAGCCCCAGGACACCCGGGGGCACCATATATTTT
>once|TRBJ2-7|.|TRBV19
CATRGMTVYEQYF
TGTGCCACGAGGGGCATGACTGTCTACGAGCAGTACTTC
>.|TRBJ1-1|TRBD1|TRBV27
CASIQGAGAFF
TGTGCCAGCATCCAGGGGGCGGGAGCTTTCTTT
>few|TRBJ1-1|.|TRBV6-6
CASSLLTQTEAFF
TGTGCCAGCAGCCTACTGACACAGACTGAAGCTTTCTTT
>many|TRBJ1-1|TRBD1|TRBV11-2
CASSRSSLDRGLYTEAFF
TGTGCCAGCAGCCGAAGCAGCCTAGACAGGGGATTATACACTGAAGCTTTCTTT
>many|TRBJ2-6|.|TRBV7-3
CASSLSSVGSGANVLTF
TGTGCCAGCAGCTTAAGTTCTGTTGGCTCTGGGGCCAACGTCCTGACTTTC
>.|TRBJ1-2|.|TRBV7-9
CAWFRGPFYGYTF
TGTGCCTGGTTCAGGGGCCCGTTCTATGGCTACACCTTC
>many|TRBJ1-6|.|TRBV15
CATSGSDRRTYNSPLHF
TGTGCCACCAGCGGCAGCGACAGGCGCACCTATAATTCACCCCTCCACTTT
>.|TRBJ1-2|.|TRBV7-6
CASSLGALSGNTF
TGTGCCAGCAGCTTAGGGGCACTCTCTGGAAACACCTTC
>many|TRBJ2-7|.|TRBV7-9
CASSLEGLPYEQYF
TGTGCCAGCAGCTTAGAGGGATTACCCTACGAGCAGTACTTC
>many|TRBJ2-5|.|TRBV7-9
CASSGHQETQYF
TGTGCCAGCTCCGGTCACCAAGAGACCCAGTACTTC
>once|TRBJ2-2|.|TRBV5-1
CASSRPGPHGELFF
TGTGCCAGCAGCCGCCCCGGGCCCCACGGGGAGCTGTTTTTT
>many|TRBJ1-3|.|TRBV11-2
CASSPTGAGNTIYF
TGTGCCAGCAGCCCAACGGGGGCTGGAAACACCATATATTTT
>many|TRBJ2-2|.|TRBV19
CASSIAGGTGELFF
TGTGCCAGTAGTATAGCCGGGGGTACCGGGGAGCTGTTTTTT
>many|TRBJ1-1|.|TRBV4-2
CASSQEATEAFF
TGTGCCAGCAGCCAAGAGGCAACTGAAGCTTTCTTT
>.|TRBJ1-3|TRBD1|TRBV20-1
CSARDRGAGYTIYF
TGCAGTGCTAGGGACAGGGGAGCCGGCTACACCATATATTTT
>.|TRBJ1-1|.|TRBV10-3
CAINRQANTEAFF
TGTGCCATCAATAGGCAAGCAAACACTGAAGCTTTCTTT